A single sample gave rise to the 28 T cell receptor beta chains below, sequenced in a study of T cells in localized non-small cell lung cancer. Sequencing used immunoSEQ multiplex PCR; TCRdb keeps in-frame clones, though not all of them. The sample carries 50,000 to 60,000 clones, more than 75% recorded once. Material: PBMCs, obtained before any cancer treatment. Receptors were obtained from a female donor with stage II lung adenocarcinoma.

The chain joins TRBV6-5 to TRBJ1-1, with D perhaps TRBD1 (6 bases). V shed 10 bases and J shed 1 base, with 13 bases lying between them. This CDR3 contains 13 residues. The germline gives CDR1 MNHEY, CDR2 SVGAGI. The CDR3 bases are TGTGCCACCACTGGGACAACGAACACTGAAGCTTTCTTT. It is translated as CATTGTTNTEAFF.

The chain combines TRBV2 with TRBJ1-1, with 7 nucleotides matching TRBD1. V shed 4 bases and J 0 bases; nucleotides not matched to a gene: 5. There are 15 residues in the CDR3. Germline V gives CDR1 SNHLY, CDR2 FYNNEI. The CDR3 DNA is TGTGCCAGCAGTGCGGGGACAGAGCTGAACACTGAAGCTTTCTTT. Amino acids: CASSAGTELNTEAFF. Full variable domain (missing parts from reference TRBV2 and TRBJ1-1): EPEVTQTPSHQVTQMGQEVILRCVPISNHLYFYWYRQILGQKVEFLVSFYNNEISEKSEIFDDQFSVERPDGSNFTLKIRSTKLEDSAMYFCASSAGTELNTEAFFGQGTRLTVV.

This clone has a single count. The chain uses TRBV2 and TRBJ1-1; D ambiguous. There are 11 residues in the CDR3. V lost 8 bases, J lost 2 bases, and 6 bases lay in between. CDR1 SNHLY and CDR2 FYNNEI come from the germline V gene. The CDR3 nucleotides read TGTGCCAGCGTCAGAAACACTGAAGCTTTCTTT. Translation: CASVRNTEAFF.

The J gene is TRBJ2-7, the V gene TRBV7-6; D may correspond to TRBD1 or TRBD2 (5 bases each). The CDR3 sequence is 14 residues long. The germline V gene has CDR1 SGHVS and CDR2 FNYEAQ. Trimming removed 5 bases at V and 0 bases at J, with 11 bases between. CDR3 region: CASSGTPSSYEQYF. The CDR3 region has the DNA TGTGCCAGCAGCGGGACGCCGAGCTCCTACGAGCAGTACTTC.

The chain is built from TRBV5-1 and TRBJ2-3; D gene ambiguous. This CDR3 has 14 amino acids. Germline loops: CDR1 SGHRS, CDR2 YFSETQ. Trimming took 1 base from V and 2 from J, leaving 8 bases between them. The CDR3 loop is CASSLTDFTDTQYF. The CDR3 bases are TGCGCCAGCAGCTTGACAGATTTCACAGATACGCAGTATTTT.

The chain carries TRBV7-9 and TRBJ2-7; 7 bases map to TRBD1. Per germline, CDR1 SEHNR and CDR2 FQNEAQ (reference sequence). The CDR3 totals 14 residues. Germline trimming cut 9 bases from V and 1 base from J; bases unmatched to any gene: 9. The CDR3 loop reads CASGWGTASYEQYF. CDR3 sequence (DNA): TGTGCCAGTGGATGGGGGACAGCTTCCTACGAGCAGTACTTC.

V and J are TRBV18 and TRBJ2-7; D is undetermined. In germline, CDR1 is KGHSH, CDR2 LQKENI. The CDR3 loop spans 14 amino acids. Trimming removed 0 bases at V and 3 bases at J, with 9 bases between. The CDR3 DNA is TGTGCCAGCTCACCACCGGGTAAACGCTACGAGCAGTACTTC. Its translation: CASSPPGKRYEQYF.

The DNA of the CDR3 is TGTGCCAGTAATTGGGGGTCTAATGAAAAACTGTTTTTT. Translation gives CASNWGSNEKLFF. The rearrangement links TRBV19 to TRBJ1-4; D perhaps matches TRBD1 (5 bases). The CDR3 has 13 amino acids. Germline-derived CDR1 and CDR2 are LNHDA and SQIVND (reference sequence). V was shortened by 7 bases and J by 3 bases, with 9 bases between the two germline ends.

The chain joins TRBV5-6 to TRBJ1-3; tentatively, D is TRBD1 (6 bases). Germline lookup yields CDR1 SGHDT and CDR2 YYEEEE. Trimming took off 2 bases at V and 7 bases at J, with 19 bases between the two ends. This CDR3 is 16 amino acids long. DNA for the CDR3: TGTGCCAGCAGCTTCTGGGGCCACAGGGACTGGAACACCATATATTTT. It yields the protein CASSFWGHRDWNTIYF. Full variable domain (remainder filled in from reference TRBV5-6 and TRBJ1-3): DAGVTQSPTHLIKTRGQQVTLRCSPKSGHDTVSWYQQALGQGPQFIFQYYEEEERQRGNFPDRFSGHQFPNYSSELNVNALLLGDSALYLCASSFWGHRDWNTIYFGEGSWLTVV.

This chain links TRBV29-1 with TRBJ2-6; tentative D call: TRBD1 (6 bases). Germline V gene data show CDR1 as SQVTM and CDR2 as ANQGSEA. This CDR3 has 17 residues. The V and J ends lost 7 bases and 0 bases respectively, with 19 bases between them. The CDR3 loop is CSAVGAGTRSGANVLTF. The CDR3 DNA follows: TGCAGCGCCGTGGGGGCAGGGACGCGCTCTGGGGCCAACGTCCTGACTTTC.

The genes are TRBV9 and TRBJ2-7; the match to TRBD2 covers 13 bases. After removal of 2 bases from V and 6 bases from J, the junction contained 5 bases not matched to a gene. The germline V gene encodes CDR1 SGDLS and CDR2 YYNGEE. This CDR3 is 15 amino acids long. CDR3 region: CASSVTSGGAIEQYF. CDR3 sequence (DNA): TGTGCCAGCAGCGTCACTAGCGGGGGGGCCATCGAGCAGTACTTC.

This sequence joins TRBV7-9 and TRBJ1-2; 9 bases fit TRBD1. Germline V gene sequence: CDR1 SEHNR, CDR2 FQNEAQ (reference sequence). Losses at the gene ends were 5 bases for V and 6 bases for J; bases not matched to a gene: 4. The CDR3 totals 13 residues. The CDR3 loop reads CASSGQGLDGYTF. The CDR3 DNA sequence: TGTGCCAGCAGCGGACAGGGGTTAGATGGCTACACCTTC. Based on the CDR3 plus reference TRBV7-9 and TRBJ1-2, the full variable domain is DTGVSQNPRHKITKRGQNVTFRCDPISEHNRLYWYRQTLGQGPEFLTYFQNEAQLEKSRLLSDRFSAERPKGSFSTLEIQRTEQGDSAMYLCASSGQGLDGYTFGSGTRLTVV.

This clone was found a few times. The V gene is TRBV5-6, the J gene TRBJ1-1; D possibly corresponds to TRBD1 (5 bases). V was trimmed by 1 base and J by 4 bases, leaving 8 bases between them. The CDR3 sequence is 13 residues long. Germline CDR1 SGHDT, CDR2 YYEEEE. The CDR3 sequence is CASSLRGPTEAFF. The CDR3 DNA follows: TGTGCCAGCAGCTTGCGGGGCCCCACTGAAGCTTTCTTT.

In its sample, this clone was seen once. The J gene is TRBJ1-2, the V gene TRBV6-5, with 8 nucleotides matching TRBD1. CDR3 size: 15 residues. Germline assignment: CDR1 MNHEY and CDR2 SVGAGI. V gave up 6 bases and J gave up 8 bases; unmatched junction bases: 14. This CDR3 is CASRRNSRTGTGYTF. DNA of the CDR3: TGTGCCAGCAGGCGCAACTCCAGGACAGGGACGGGCTACACCTTC.

The chain carries TRBV7-2 and TRBJ2-1; D might be TRBD2 (5 bases). Germline CDR1 is SGHTA and CDR2 is FQGNSA. This CDR3 is built from 15 residues. Deletions cut 1 base from V and 0 bases from J, with 7 bases between. The CDR3 sequence: CASSLDGNSYNEQFF. The CDR3 DNA sequence: TGTGCCAGCAGCTTAGACGGGAACTCCTACAATGAGCAGTTCTTC. The full variable domain, in which reference TRBV7-2 and TRBJ2-1 provide the parts outside the CDR3, is GAGVSQSPSNKVTEKGKDVELRCDPISGHTALYWYRQSLGQGLEFLIYFQGNSAPDKSGLPSDRFSAERTGGSVSTLTIQRTQQEDSAVYLCASSLDGNSYNEQFFGPGTRLTVL.

V and J are TRBV27 and TRBJ1-6, with D possibly being TRBD1 (6 bases). V dropped 3 bases and J dropped 9 bases, with 15 bases sitting between them. CDR1 MNHEY and CDR2 SMNVEV come from the germline V gene (reference sequence). This CDR3 is built from 15 residues. The chain's CDR3 is CASSLGHGQISPLHF. The DNA of the CDR3 is TGTGCCAGCAGTTTGGGACACGGCCAGATTTCACCCCTCCACTTT.

V and J are TRBV5-8 and TRBJ1-5; D gene uncertain. The length of the CDR3 is 18 residues. Trimming left V 0 bases short and J 2 bases short, with 18 bases between. CDR1 is SGHTS, CDR2 YDEGEE, per germline. This CDR3 reads CASSLAIQRVRGNQPQHF. DNA of the CDR3: TGTGCCAGCAGCTTGGCCATTCAAAGGGTTCGGGGCAATCAGCCCCAGCATTTT.

V is TRBV5-1 and J is TRBJ1-4; 7 bases line up with TRBD1. V lost 6 bases, J lost 2 bases, and 4 bases stayed unmatched. From germline, CDR1 is SGHRS and CDR2 YFSETQ. This CDR3 comprises 14 residues. The CDR3 bases are TGCGCCAGCAACCAGGGACAGACTAATGAAAAACTGTTTTTT. It translates to CASNQGQTNEKLFF.

J is TRBJ2-1 and V is TRBV25-1, with D unresolved. Germline V CDR1 and CDR2: MGHDK, SYGVNS. V was shortened by 5 bases and J by 15 bases, with 5 bases between the two germline ends. There are 8 residues in the CDR3. CDR3 nucleotides: TGTGCCAGCAGTCGGCCGTTCTTC. It codes for CASSRPFF.

This chain connects TRBV7-3 to TRBJ1-2; a weak D match, TRBD1 (5 bases). CDR1 is SGHTA, CDR2 FQGTGA, per germline. V was shortened by 0 bases and J by 7 bases, with 12 bases between the two germline ends. The CDR3 spans 14 residues. The CDR3 region has the DNA TGTGCCAGCAGCTTAACCCACGGGGGGTCTGGCTACACCTTC. Translating gives CASSLTHGGSGYTF.

This chain uses TRBV5-4 with TRBJ2-2; either TRBD1 or TRBD2 may supply D (5 bases each). Trimming shortened V by 4 bases and J by 0 bases, and 13 bases separated the two germline ends. There are 16 residues in the CDR3. The germline V gene has CDR1 SGHNT and CDR2 YYREEE (reference sequence). CDR3 in DNA: TGTGCCAGCAGCAGACGGGACGGCGCGAACACCGGGGAGCTGTTTTTT. Translation gives CASSRRDGANTGELFF.

V usage is TRBV9 and J usage is TRBJ2-7; D perhaps matches TRBD2 (5 bases). Germline V CDR1 and CDR2: SGDLS, YYNGEE. There are 17 residues in the CDR3. V gave up 0 bases and J gave up 3 bases, with 19 bases separating them. CDR3 nucleotides: TGTGCCAGCAGCGTAGATATCGATGGAGCGGCGAGCTACGAGCAGTACTTC. This codes for CASSVDIDGAASYEQYF. The variable domain in full, completed from reference TRBV9 and TRBJ2-7, reads DSGVTQTPKHLITATGQRVTLRCSPRSGDLSVYWYQQSLDQGLQFLIQYYNGEERAKGNILERFSAQQFPDLHSELNLSSLELGDSALYFCASSVDIDGAASYEQYFGPGTRLTVT.

The rearrangement joins TRBV7-9 to TRBJ1-2; tentative D call: TRBD1 (5 bases). The V end lost 3 bases, the J end lost 8 bases, and 19 bases lay between the germline ends. CDR1 is SEHNR and CDR2 is FQNEAQ in the germline V gene (reference sequence). The CDR3 consists of 15 residues. The CDR3 spells CASSFAVGGIWGYTF. The CDR3 region has the DNA TGTGCCAGCAGCTTCGCCGTCGGGGGAATTTGGGGCTACACCTTC.

A single count supports this clone. V usage is TRBV27 and J usage is TRBJ1-1; D not resolved. CDR3 size: 15 residues. V was cut by 4 bases and J by 1 base, with 13 bases left in between. Germline V gene data show CDR1 as MNHEY and CDR2 as SMNVEV (reference sequence). CDR3 sequence (DNA): TGTGCCAGCAGTTCCCCTAGGGAGAGGAACACTGAAGCTTTCTTT. This sequence encodes CASSSPRERNTEAFF.

The rearrangement uses TRBV18 and TRBJ1-1; tentative D call: TRBD1 (6 bases). The CDR3 runs to 14 residues. Between the trimmed V and J ends, which lost 10 bases and 0 bases, there was a span of 15 bases. In germline, CDR1 is KGHSH, CDR2 LQKENI. The CDR3 nucleotides are TGTGCCACCTCGGAGGACAGATTGAACACTGAAGCTTTCTTT. This codes for CATSEDRLNTEAFF.

V is TRBV4-2 and J is TRBJ1-1; D remains ambiguous. The V gene's germline CDR1 is LGHNA and CDR2 YNFKEQ. V lost 1 base and J lost 0, with 15 bases in between. The CDR3 has 17 residues. In DNA form, the CDR3 reads TGTGCCAGCAGCCAAGGCAGCGTGATAGAACTGAACACTGAAGCTTTCTTT. It translates to CASSQGSVIELNTEAFF.

The V call is TRBV19, the J call TRBJ2-7; TRBD1 is a possible D gene (6 bases). CDR1 and CDR2 (germline): LNHDA, SQIVND (reference sequence). V lost 5 bases and J 2 bases, leaving 13 bases between the germline ends. The CDR3 sequence is 14 residues long. The CDR3 spells CASSDVDSTYEQYF. CDR3 coding DNA: TGTGCCAGTAGTGACGTGGACAGTACCTACGAGCAGTACTTC.

The rearrangement uses TRBV15 and TRBJ2-5; D uncertain. The CDR3 covers 15 residues. CDR1 and CDR2 from the germline V gene are LNHNV and YYDKDF (reference sequence). Trimming stripped 1 base from V and 5 bases from J, with 14 bases between. In DNA, the CDR3 is TGTGCCACCAGCAGAGCGGGCGCAGCCGGGGAGACCCAGTACTTC. Protein sequence: CATSRAGAAGETQYF.